One sample yielded the 21 T cell receptor beta chains listed below, sequenced in a study of cytomegalovirus exposure and HLA in healthy donors. PCR employed 60 Vbeta and 13 Jbeta primers. TCRdb's copy holds only in-frame clones and misses some; the assay was immunoSEQ multiplex PCR. The repertoire holds fewer than 90,000 clones, with approximately 78% as singletons. Input material: PBMCs. Every receptor here comes from a human donor in good health.

V and J are TRBV7-6 and TRBJ1-2; the D gene is possibly TRBD1 (5 bases). Germline CDR1 SGHVS, CDR2 FNYEAQ. Trimming removed 0 bases from V and 4 bases from J, with 12 bases in between. This CDR3 comprises 15 residues. CDR3: CASSLAGTGGYGYTF. For the CDR3, the DNA is TGTGCCAGCAGCTTAGCGGGAACGGGGGGCTATGGCTACACCTTC.

This chain connects TRBV14 to TRBJ1-6, with D unresolved. V lost 3 bases and J lost 12, with 9 bases in between. The germline gives CDR1 SGHDN, CDR2 FVKESK. The CDR3 runs to 12 residues. The CDR3: CASSQARGPLHF. Written as DNA, the CDR3 is TGTGCCAGCAGCCAGGCTCGGGGACCCCTCCACTTT.

The rearrangement joins TRBV6-1 to TRBJ2-5; TRBD1 matches at 8 bases. V was pared by 6 bases and J by 2 bases, with 8 bases of the junction left unmatched. The germline V gene encodes CDR1 MNHNS and CDR2 SASEGT. CDR3 length equals 15 residues. The CDR3, as DNA: TGTGCCAGCAGCTTAGGGGACAGGCCTCAAGAGACCCAGTACTTC. Residues: CASSLGDRPQETQYF.

V and J are TRBV19 and TRBJ1-5; D is possibly TRBD1 (6 bases). The V end was cut by 7 bases, the J end by 2 bases, with 21 bases between. The CDR3 spans 17 residues. CDR1 is LNHDA and CDR2 is SQIVND in the germline V gene (reference sequence). CDR3 amino acids: CASKTDRLIPGNQPQHF. The CDR3 DNA reads as TGTGCCAGTAAGACGGACAGACTTATTCCAGGCAATCAGCCCCAGCATTTT.

The count of this clone is one. The rearrangement joins TRBV7-2 to TRBJ2-1; D gene uncertain. The V end lost 2 bases, the J end lost 4 bases, and 9 bases lay between the germline ends. Germline V gives CDR1 SGHTA, CDR2 FQGNSA. There are 14 residues in the CDR3. The CDR3 DNA follows: TGTGCCAGCAGCTTAATATCCCTTTACAATGAGCAGTTCTTC. Its translation is CASSLISLYNEQFF.

The V call is TRBV12-2, the J call TRBJ2-7; TRBD1 reflects the table's D call only, with no check against the DNA. TRBV12-2 is flagged as a pseudogene. The CDR3 contains 17 residues. The CDR3 region has the DNA TGTGCAAGTCGCCCGGACAGGGAAACACCCACTTATTACGGGCAGTACTTC. Residues: CASRPDRETPTYYGQYF.

The chain joins TRBV27 to TRBJ2-7, with D possibly TRBD2 on 6 matching bases. The germline V gene has CDR1 MNHEY and CDR2 SMNVEV (reference sequence). This CDR3 spans 13 amino acids. The V gene lost 9 bases and the J gene lost 4 bases, with 16 bases spanning the gap. The DNA of the CDR3 is TGTGCCAGTTGCGACGGGGGTTGTTACGAGCAGTACTTC. Translated, it gives CASCDGGCYEQYF.

V usage is TRBV5-8 and J usage is TRBJ2-3; 7 nucleotides align to TRBD2. This CDR3 has 16 residues. Germline trimming cut 1 base from V and 6 bases from J; bases unmatched to any gene: 11. Per the germline V gene, CDR1 is SGHTS and CDR2 is YDEGEE. CDR3 sequence reads: CASSLLGLVGADTQYF. The CDR3 DNA reads TGTGCCAGCAGCTTGCTAGGACTAGTTGGTGCCGATACGCAGTATTTT.

The chain links TRBV10-3 to TRBJ1-1, with TRBD1 identical over 8 bases. V dropped 2 bases and J dropped 1; count of bases not matched to a gene: 0. This CDR3 comprises 14 residues. Per germline, CDR1 ENHRY and CDR2 SYGVKD. The CDR3 region has the DNA TGTGCCATCAGTGAGGGACAGGGGAACACTGAAGCTTTCTTT. The encoded protein is CAISEGQGNTEAFF.

The rearrangement uses TRBV9 and TRBJ1-2; 12 positions agree with TRBD1. The CDR3 extends over 15 amino acids. V gave up 4 bases and J gave up 8 bases; unmatched junction bases: 9. CDR1 is SGDLS and CDR2 is YYNGEE in the germline V gene. CDR3 region: CASSQDRDRGQGYTF. CDR3 DNA sequence: TGTGCCAGCAGCCAGGACCGGGACAGGGGGCAGGGCTACACCTTC.

The chain carries TRBV6-5 and TRBJ1-2; D unclear. The CDR3 covers 14 residues. Germline CDR1 MNHEY, CDR2 SVGAGI. V dropped 7 bases and J dropped 4 bases, with 16 bases sitting between them. The CDR3 region is CASTQSSLTYGYTF. DNA for the CDR3: TGTGCCAGCACCCAATCCTCCCTAACCTATGGCTACACCTTC.

The chain recombines TRBV7-2 with TRBJ2-5; the match to TRBD1 covers 7 bases. Trimming removed 4 bases from V and 5 bases from J; junction bases left unmatched: 16. The CDR3 spans 17 residues. Per germline, CDR1 SGHTA and CDR2 FQGNSA. The CDR3, as DNA: TGTGCCAGCAGCTCTCCGTTGTGGGCAGGGGGATTGGAGACCCAGTACTTC. It codes for CASSSPLWAGGLETQYF.

This chain joins TRBV19 and TRBJ1-2, with TRBD1 matching over 8 bases. Germline V gives CDR1 LNHDA, CDR2 SQIVND (reference sequence). V gave up 5 bases and J gave up 5 bases; unmatched junction bases: 7. The CDR3 totals 14 residues. The CDR3 reads CASSEDRDIYGYTF. CDR3 DNA: TGTGCCAGTAGTGAGGACAGGGATATTTATGGCTACACCTTC.

Turning to this clone: The identical CDR3 is also encoded by other nucleotide sequences in the sample. The chain combines TRBV6-1 with TRBJ1-5, with a possible D match to TRBD1 (6 bases). V was cut by 2 bases and J by 4 bases, with 12 bases left in between. CDR3 length: 15 amino acids. Per the germline V gene, CDR1 is MNHNS and CDR2 is SASEGT. For the CDR3, the DNA is TGTGCCAGCAGTGAAAACAGGGTCGGGAATCAGCCCCAGCATTTT. Amino acid sequence: CASSENRVGNQPQHF.

This chain connects TRBV5-1 to TRBJ2-7; 11 nucleotides line up with TRBD2. Germline assignment: CDR1 SGHRS and CDR2 YFSETQ. This CDR3 has 17 amino acids. With 2 bases clipped from V and 2 bases from J, the junction kept 9 bases outside the gene matches. CDR3 protein: CASSFTLAGGPTYEQYF. CDR3 DNA sequence: TGCGCCAGCAGCTTCACCCTAGCGGGGGGTCCTACCTACGAGCAGTACTTC.

This clone was detected once. The chain employs TRBV28 and TRBJ2-5; D is perhaps TRBD1 (7 bases). The last part of the DNA fits TRBJ2-7 better; the J call may be wrong. Germline V gene data show CDR1 as MDHEN and CDR2 as SYDVKM. The CDR3 totals 14 residues. The CDR3 DNA is TGTGCCAGCAGTACCCAGGGGGGCTCGGACGAGCAGTACTTC. This encodes CASSTQGGSDEQYF.

The chain recombines TRBV15 with TRBJ1-4; D not certain. The CDR3 runs 17 residues. Trimming shortened V by 0 bases and J by 3 bases, and 14 bases separated the two germline ends. Germline lookup yields CDR1 LNHNV and CDR2 YYDKDF (reference sequence). CDR3 sequence reads: CATSRDPSGAANEKLFF. The CDR3, as DNA: TGTGCCACCAGCAGAGATCCCTCAGGTGCTGCTAATGAAAAACTGTTTTTT.

The V and J genes are TRBV6-6 and TRBJ1-5, with TRBD1 matching over 10 bases. From germline, CDR1 is MNHNY and CDR2 SVGAGI (reference sequence). CDR3 size: 13 residues. The J segment lost 6 bases and the V segment lost 6 bases, leaving 2 bases of the junction unmatched. The CDR3 region is CASSGQGGQPQHF. For the CDR3, the DNA is TGTGCCAGCAGCGGACAGGGGGGTCAGCCCCAGCATTTT.

The count of this clone is one. At one end, the junction sequence differs from germline, possibly due to a read error. V is TRBV9 and J is TRBJ1-2; no clear D gene. Germline assignment: CDR1 SGDLS and CDR2 YYNGEE. CDR3 length: 14 amino acids. The CDR3 sequence is CASNLMPVNYGYPF. In DNA form, the CDR3 reads TGTGCCAGCAACCTAATGCCAGTTAACTATGGCTACCCCTTC. Looking up the rest from reference TRBV9 and TRBJ1-2 gives the full variable domain: DSGVTQTPKHLITATGQRVTLRCSPRSGDLSVYWYQQSLDQGLQFLIQYYNGEERAKGNILERFSAQQFPDLHSELNLSSLELGDSALYFCASNLMPVNYGYPFGSGTRLTVV.

CDR3 loop: CASSRERGAREQYF. CDR3 nucleotide sequence: TGCGCCAGCAGCCGCGAGCGGGGGGCCAGGGAGCAGTACTTC. The rearrangement uses TRBV5-1 and TRBJ2-7; 9 positions match TRBD2. The CDR3 consists of 14 residues. The V gene end was trimmed by 4 bases and the J gene end by 7 bases; junction bases not matched to a gene: 9. CDR1 is SGHRS and CDR2 is YFSETQ in the germline V gene.

J is TRBJ2-7 and V is TRBV18; D may be TRBD2 (5 bases). The CDR3 contains 14 residues. V was clipped by 3 bases and J by 1 base, with 10 bases between them. Germline loops: CDR1 KGHSH, CDR2 LQKENI. As DNA, the CDR3 is TGTGCCAGCTCACCCTCCGGAGGATCCTACGAGCAGTACTTC. Translation: CASSPSGGSYEQYF.